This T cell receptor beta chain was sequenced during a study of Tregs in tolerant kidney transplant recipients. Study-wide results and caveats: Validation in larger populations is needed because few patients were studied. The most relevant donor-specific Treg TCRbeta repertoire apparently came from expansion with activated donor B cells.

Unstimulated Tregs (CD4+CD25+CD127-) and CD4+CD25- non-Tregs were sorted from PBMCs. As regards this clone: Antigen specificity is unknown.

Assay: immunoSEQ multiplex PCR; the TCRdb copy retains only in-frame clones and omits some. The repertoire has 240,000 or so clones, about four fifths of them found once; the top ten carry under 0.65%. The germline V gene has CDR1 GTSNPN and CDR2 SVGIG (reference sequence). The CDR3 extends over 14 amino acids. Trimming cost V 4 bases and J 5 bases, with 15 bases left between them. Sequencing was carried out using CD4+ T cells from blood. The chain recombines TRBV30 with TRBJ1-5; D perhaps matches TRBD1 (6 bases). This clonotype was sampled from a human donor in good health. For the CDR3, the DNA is TGTGCCTGGACAGAAGGGGGAGCGGATCAGCCCCAGCATTTT. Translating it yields CAWTEGGADQPQHF.